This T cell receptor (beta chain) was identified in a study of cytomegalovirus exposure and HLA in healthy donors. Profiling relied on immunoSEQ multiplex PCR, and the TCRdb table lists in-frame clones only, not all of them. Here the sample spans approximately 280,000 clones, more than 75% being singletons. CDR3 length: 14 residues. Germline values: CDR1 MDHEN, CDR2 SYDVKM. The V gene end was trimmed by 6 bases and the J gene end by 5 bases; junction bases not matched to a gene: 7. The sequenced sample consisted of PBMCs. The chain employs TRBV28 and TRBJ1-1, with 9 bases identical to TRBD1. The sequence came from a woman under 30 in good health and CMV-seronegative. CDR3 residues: CASSQTGGLTEAFF. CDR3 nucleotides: TGTGCCAGCAGCCAAACAGGGGGCCTAACTGAAGCTTTCTTT.